One sample yielded the 20 T cell receptor beta chains listed below, sequenced in a study of cytomegalovirus exposure and HLA in healthy donors. The PCR ran on 60 Vbeta and 13 Jbeta primers. Here immunoSEQ multiplex PCR was the method, and the copy in TCRdb shows in-frame clones only, minus some. The sample yields 50,000 to 65,000 clones, about 72% seen once. The sequenced material came from PBMCs. Receptor source: a man aged 50-60 years in good health and CMV-seropositive.

This chain uses TRBV11-1 with TRBJ1-2; 7 bases map to TRBD1. The V gene end was trimmed by 4 bases and the J gene end by 6 bases; junction bases not matched to a gene: 8. CDR3 length: 14 residues. Looked up from germline, CDR1 is SGHAT and CDR2 is FQDESV (reference sequence). The CDR3 DNA reads TGTGCCAGCAGCTATGACAGGGAAGGAGATGGCTACACCTTC. It translates to CASSYDREGDGYTF.

The chain is built from TRBV6-5 and TRBJ1-3; 7 bases align to TRBD1. Unmatched junction bases numbered 6, after V lost 7 bases and J lost 0 bases. The germline CDR1 and CDR2 sequences are MNHEY and SVGAGI. The CDR3 spans 15 residues. CDR3 nucleotide sequence: TGTGCCAGCATGAACAGGGGACCCTCTGGAAACACCATATATTTT. This gives the protein CASMNRGPSGNTIYF.

The chain is built from TRBV15 and TRBJ1-1, with D possibly matching TRBD1 (5 bases). The CDR3 has 14 residues. In germline, CDR1 is LNHNV, CDR2 YYDKDF (reference sequence). V was cut by 0 bases and J by 3 bases, with 8 bases left in between. CDR3 nucleotide sequence: TGTGCCACCAGCAGAGACGGAGGGGACACTGAAGCTTTCTTT. This encodes CATSRDGGDTEAFF.

The chain employs TRBV9 and TRBJ2-5, with 9 bases aligning to TRBD2. The CDR3 length is 15 residues. Germline CDR1 reads SGDLS; CDR2 reads YYNGEE. Unmatched junction bases numbered 7, after V lost 5 bases and J lost 2 bases. The CDR3 sequence: CASSRRLAEQETQYF. The CDR3 DNA follows: TGTGCCAGCAGTCGAAGACTAGCGGAACAAGAGACCCAGTACTTC.

The chain carries TRBV29-1 and TRBJ2-7; TRBD1 matches at 8 bases. The J segment lost 4 bases and the V segment lost 2 bases, leaving 7 bases of the junction unmatched. Germline loops: CDR1 SQVTM, CDR2 ANQGSEA. CDR3 length: 14 residues. This chain's CDR3 is CSVEFRQGRYEQYF. CDR3 in DNA: TGCAGCGTTGAATTCCGACAGGGGAGGTACGAGCAGTACTTC.

J is TRBJ2-1 and V is TRBV30; TRBD2 matches at 7 bases. The CDR3 contains 15 residues. V lost 0 bases and J lost 8; bases outside the gene matches: 10. Germline CDR1 reads GTSNPN; CDR2 reads SVGIG (reference sequence). The CDR3, as DNA: TGTGCCTGGAGTGTAGGAGGCGGGGGTGCCGATGAGCAGTTCTTC. As protein: CAWSVGGGGADEQFF.

This chain's CDR3 is CASSITGTAGEQYF. The DNA of the CDR3 is TGTGCCAGTAGTATAACAGGGACGGCCGGGGAGCAGTACTTC. The chain employs TRBV19 and TRBJ2-7; D is possibly TRBD1 (6 bases). Trimming removed 2 bases from V and 7 bases from J, with 15 bases in between. This CDR3 comprises 14 residues. Germline V lookup: CDR1 LNHDA, CDR2 SQIVND (reference sequence).

The sample holds a few counts of this clone. The chain links TRBV11-2 to TRBJ1-1; 7 nucleotides match TRBD1. The CDR3 covers 15 residues. Germline V gene data show CDR1 as SGHAT and CDR2 as FQNNGV. The junction had 3 bases not matched to a gene; V was cut back by 1 base and J by 1 base. Written as DNA, the CDR3 is TGTGCCAGCAGCTTAGTCGCAGGGGGGAACACTGAAGCTTTCTTT. This encodes CASSLVAGGNTEAFF.

A few counts support this clone. The V call is TRBV19, the J call TRBJ2-1, with TRBD2 matching 7 bases. Germline values: CDR1 LNHDA, CDR2 SQIVND (reference sequence). The CDR3 contains 15 residues. The junction had 4 bases not matched to a gene; V was cut back by 5 bases and J by 0 bases. The CDR3 region has the DNA TGTGCCAGTAGTTCCGGGACTACCTCCTACAATGAGCAGTTCTTC. Its translation is CASSSGTTSYNEQFF.

The table lists this clone with a few counts. The chain uses TRBV2 and TRBJ2-5; tentatively, D is TRBD1 (6 bases). Trimming took off 10 bases at V and 0 bases at J, with 15 bases between the two ends. CDR3 length: 14 residues. Germline V gene sequence: CDR1 SNHLY, CDR2 FYNNEI. CDR3 amino acids: CATRGGEYQETQYF. The CDR3 DNA reads as TGTGCCACCCGAGGGGGAGAATACCAAGAGACCCAGTACTTC.

The V gene is TRBV7-8, the J gene TRBJ2-7, with unresolved D. This CDR3 has 11 residues. Deletions cut 4 bases from V and 4 bases from J, with 5 bases between. Germline CDR1 reads SGHVS; CDR2 reads FQNEAQ. The CDR3 sequence is CASSSRYEQYF. The CDR3 bases are TGTGCCAGCAGCTCCAGATACGAGCAGTACTTC.

This chain joins TRBV6-1 and TRBJ2-1, with D maybe TRBD2 (6 bases). There are 13 residues in the CDR3. Germline assignment: CDR1 MNHNS and CDR2 SASEGT. Deletions cut 10 bases from V and 9 bases from J, with 19 bases between. The CDR3 spells CATGTGDRIEQFF. The CDR3 region has the DNA TGTGCCACCGGGACGGGGGATCGAATTGAGCAGTTCTTC.

The V call is TRBV5-8, the J call TRBJ1-4, with 7 bases lining up with TRBD1. V lost 6 bases and J lost 11; bases outside the gene matches: 13. CDR3 length equals 14 residues. CDR1 is SGHTS, CDR2 YDEGEE, per germline. The CDR3 sequence: CASNPETGFGKLFF. The CDR3 DNA sequence: TGTGCCAGCAACCCTGAGACAGGGTTCGGGAAACTGTTTTTT.

This clone appeared a few times. The V call is TRBV9, the J call TRBJ2-2; 11 nucleotides line up with TRBD2. Looked up from germline, CDR1 is SGDLS and CDR2 is YYNGEE. Trimming cost V 1 base and J 3 bases; bases outside gene matches: 2. The CDR3 length is 16 residues. CDR3 coding DNA: TGTGCCAGCAGCGTATCGGGACTAGCGGACACCGGGGAGCTGTTTTTT. It translates to CASSVSGLADTGELFF.

V usage is TRBV6-5 and J usage is TRBJ2-5; D is possibly TRBD2 (5 bases). This CDR3 has 14 amino acids. Germline-derived CDR1 and CDR2 are MNHEY and SVGAGI. Between the trimmed V and J ends, which lost 0 bases and 2 bases, there was a span of 7 bases. The DNA for the CDR3 is TGTGCCAGCAGTTACTCGACGGGACAAGAGACCCAGTACTTC. Protein sequence: CASSYSTGQETQYF.

This sequence joins TRBV7-6 and TRBJ2-2, with TRBD2 as a possible D gene (5 bases). Germline V lookup: CDR1 SGHVS, CDR2 FNYEAQ. CDR3 length: 16 residues. V dropped 5 bases and J dropped 0 bases, with 13 bases sitting between them. CDR3 DNA sequence: TGTGCCAGCAGCCTACTCCACGGGACGAACACCGGGGAGCTGTTTTTT. Its protein product is CASSLLHGTNTGELFF. The full variable domain, rest sourced from reference TRBV7-6 and TRBJ2-2, is GAGVSQSPRYKVTKRGQDVALRCDPISGHVSLYWYRQALGQGPEFLTYFNYEAQQDKSGLPNDRFSAERPEGSISTLTIQRTEQRDSAMYRCASSLLHGTNTGELFFGEGSRLTVL.

This clone was seen just once. The chain carries TRBV7-8 and TRBJ2-1; 7 bases are a match to TRBD2. Germline V gene sequence: CDR1 SGHVS, CDR2 FQNEAQ. CDR3 length: 17 residues. Unmatched junction bases numbered 9, after V lost 2 bases and J lost 2 bases. CDR3 loop: CASSLTLAVGPYNEQFF. CDR3 nucleotides: TGTGCCAGCAGCTTAACGCTAGCGGTGGGGCCCTACAATGAGCAGTTCTTC.

The chain is built from TRBV27 and TRBJ2-7, with 8 bases lining up with TRBD2. The CDR3 consists of 15 residues. Germline CDR1 MNHEY, CDR2 SMNVEV (reference sequence). With V trimmed by 6 bases and J by 7 bases, 14 bases remained unmatched. The CDR3 protein is CASRSGGGTLREQYF. The CDR3 region has the DNA TGTGCCAGCAGGAGTGGCGGGGGGACCCTACGGGAGCAGTACTTC.

The chain couples TRBV19 to TRBJ2-3; 7 bases are a match to TRBD1. Germline V gene data show CDR1 as LNHDA and CDR2 as SQIVND (reference sequence). Unmatched junction bases numbered 7, after V lost 4 bases and J lost 6 bases. CDR3 length: 14 amino acids. CDR3 region: CASSRRDRVDTQYF. The CDR3 nucleotides read TGTGCCAGTAGTAGAAGGGACAGAGTGGATACGCAGTATTTT.

In its sample, this clone was seen a few times. The V and J genes are TRBV4-1 and TRBJ2-7; 9 nucleotides agree with TRBD2. The CDR3 has 16 amino acids. Germline CDR1 MGHRA, CDR2 YSYEKL. The junction had 4 bases not matched to a gene; V was cut back by 1 base and J by 0 bases. The CDR3 DNA sequence: TGCGCCAGCAGCCAAGCAGCTAGCGGGACCTCCTACGAGCAGTACTTC. The encoded protein is CASSQAASGTSYEQYF.